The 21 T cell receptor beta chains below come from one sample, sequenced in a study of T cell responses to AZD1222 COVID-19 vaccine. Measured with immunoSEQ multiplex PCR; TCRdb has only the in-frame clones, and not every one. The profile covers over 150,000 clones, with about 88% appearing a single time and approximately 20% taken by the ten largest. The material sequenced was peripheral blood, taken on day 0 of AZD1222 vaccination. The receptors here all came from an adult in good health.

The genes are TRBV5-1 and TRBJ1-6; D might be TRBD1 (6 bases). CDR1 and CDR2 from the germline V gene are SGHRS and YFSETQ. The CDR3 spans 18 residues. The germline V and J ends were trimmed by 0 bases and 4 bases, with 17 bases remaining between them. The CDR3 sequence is CASSLEGQRSLYNSPLHF. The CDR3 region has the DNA TGCGCCAGCAGCTTGGAAGGACAGAGGTCTCTTTATAATTCACCCCTCCACTTT.

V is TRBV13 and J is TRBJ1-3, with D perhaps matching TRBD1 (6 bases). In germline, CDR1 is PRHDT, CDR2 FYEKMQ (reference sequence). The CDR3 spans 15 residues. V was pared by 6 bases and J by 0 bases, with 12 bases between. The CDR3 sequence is CASSEQGLSGNTIYF. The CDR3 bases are TGTGCCAGCAGTGAACAGGGACTCTCTGGAAACACCATATATTTT.

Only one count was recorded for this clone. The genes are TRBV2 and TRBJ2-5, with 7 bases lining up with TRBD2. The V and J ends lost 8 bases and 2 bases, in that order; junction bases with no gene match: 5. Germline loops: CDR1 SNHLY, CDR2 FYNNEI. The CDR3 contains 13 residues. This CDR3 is CASAGLLQETQYF. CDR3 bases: TGTGCCAGCGCGGGACTACTTCAAGAGACCCAGTACTTC.

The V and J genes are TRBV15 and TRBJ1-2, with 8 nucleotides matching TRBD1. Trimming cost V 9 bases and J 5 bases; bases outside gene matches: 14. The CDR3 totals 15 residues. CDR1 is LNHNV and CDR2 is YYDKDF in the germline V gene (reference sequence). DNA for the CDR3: TGTGCCACAGCCACCCCTACAGGGGGAAATTATGGCTACACCTTC. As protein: CATATPTGGNYGYTF.

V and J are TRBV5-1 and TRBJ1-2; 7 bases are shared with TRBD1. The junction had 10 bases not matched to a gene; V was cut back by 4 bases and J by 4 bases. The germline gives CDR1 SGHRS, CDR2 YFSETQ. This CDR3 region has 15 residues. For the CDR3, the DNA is TGCGCCAGCAGCGTGGACCGGGACAGCAGCTATGGCTACACCTTC. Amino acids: CASSVDRDSSYGYTF.

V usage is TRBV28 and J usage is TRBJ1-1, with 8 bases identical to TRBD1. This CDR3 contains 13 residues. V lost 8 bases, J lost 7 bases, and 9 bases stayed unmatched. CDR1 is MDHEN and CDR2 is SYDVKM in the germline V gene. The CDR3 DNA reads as TGTGCCAGCGGCCTAGGGACAGGAGGTGAAGCTTTCTTT. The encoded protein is CASGLGTGGEAFF. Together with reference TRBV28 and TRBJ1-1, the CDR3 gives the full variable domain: DVKVTQSSRYLVKRTGEKVFLECVQDMDHENMFWYRQDPGLGLRLIYFSYDVKMKEKGDIPEGYSVSREKKERFSLILESASTNQTSMYLCASGLGTGGEAFFGQGTRLTVV.

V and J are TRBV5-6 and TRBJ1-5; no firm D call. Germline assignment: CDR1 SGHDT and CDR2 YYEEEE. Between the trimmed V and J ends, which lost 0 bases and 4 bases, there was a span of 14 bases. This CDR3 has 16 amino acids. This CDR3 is CASSLGPERRNQPQHF. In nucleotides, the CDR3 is TGTGCCAGCAGCTTGGGACCTGAACGAAGGAATCAGCCCCAGCATTTT.

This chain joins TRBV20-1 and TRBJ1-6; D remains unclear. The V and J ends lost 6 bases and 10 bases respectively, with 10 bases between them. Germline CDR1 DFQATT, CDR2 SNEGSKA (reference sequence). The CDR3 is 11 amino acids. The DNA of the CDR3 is TGCAGTGCCACCCCCCAGTCACCCCTCCACTTT. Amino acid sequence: CSATPQSPLHF.

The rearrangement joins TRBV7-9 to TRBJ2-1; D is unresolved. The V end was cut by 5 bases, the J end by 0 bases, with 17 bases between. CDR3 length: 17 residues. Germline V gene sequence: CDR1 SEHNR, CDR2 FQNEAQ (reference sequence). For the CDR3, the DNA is TGTGCCAGCAGCCCCCGTAAGGGATTGAGCTCCTACAATGAGCAGTTCTTC. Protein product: CASSPRKGLSSYNEQFF. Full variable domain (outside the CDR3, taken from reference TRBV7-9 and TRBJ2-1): DTGVSQNPRHKITKRGQNVTFRCDPISEHNRLYWYRQTLGQGPEFLTYFQNEAQLEKSRLLSDRFSAERPKGSFSTLEIQRTEQGDSAMYLCASSPRKGLSSYNEQFFGPGTRLTVL.

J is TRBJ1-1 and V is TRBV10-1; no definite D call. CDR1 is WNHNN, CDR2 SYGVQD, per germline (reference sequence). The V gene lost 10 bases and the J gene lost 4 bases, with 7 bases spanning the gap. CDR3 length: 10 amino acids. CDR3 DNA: TGCGCCAACCAGCTCACTGAAGCTTTCTTT. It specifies CANQLTEAFF.

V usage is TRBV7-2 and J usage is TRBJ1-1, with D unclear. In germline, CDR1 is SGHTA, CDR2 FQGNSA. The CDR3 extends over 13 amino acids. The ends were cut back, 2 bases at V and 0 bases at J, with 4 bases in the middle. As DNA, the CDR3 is TGTGCCAGCAGCTTACGGCTGAACACTGAAGCTTTCTTT. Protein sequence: CASSLRLNTEAFF.

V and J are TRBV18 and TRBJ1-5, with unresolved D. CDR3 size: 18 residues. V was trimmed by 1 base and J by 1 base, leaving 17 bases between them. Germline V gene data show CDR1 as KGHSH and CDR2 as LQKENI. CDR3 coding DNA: TGTGCCAGCTCACCACGGCCCCCGGGCCGAGGAAGCAATCAGCCCCAGCATTTT. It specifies CASSPRPPGRGSNQPQHF.

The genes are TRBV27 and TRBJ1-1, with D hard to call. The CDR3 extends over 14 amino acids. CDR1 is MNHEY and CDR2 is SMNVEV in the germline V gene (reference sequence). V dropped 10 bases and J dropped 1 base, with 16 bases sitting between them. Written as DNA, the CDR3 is TGTGCCACCGTCCGTGGTGGAGGGAACACTGAAGCTTTCTTT. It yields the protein CATVRGGGNTEAFF.

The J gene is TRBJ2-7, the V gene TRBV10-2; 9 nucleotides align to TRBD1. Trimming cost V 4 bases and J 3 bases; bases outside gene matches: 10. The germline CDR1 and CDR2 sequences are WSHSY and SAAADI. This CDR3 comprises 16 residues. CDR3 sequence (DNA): TGCGCCAGCAGTGCTGCGGGACAGGGTACGGTCTACGAGCAGTACTTC. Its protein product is CASSAAGQGTVYEQYF.

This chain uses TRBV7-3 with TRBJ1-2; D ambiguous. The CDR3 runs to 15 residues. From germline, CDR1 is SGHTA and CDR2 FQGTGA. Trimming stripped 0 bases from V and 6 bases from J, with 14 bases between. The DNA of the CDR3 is TGTGCCAGCAGCTTAACTCCCGGAGGTGTTGATGGCTACACCTTC. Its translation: CASSLTPGGVDGYTF.

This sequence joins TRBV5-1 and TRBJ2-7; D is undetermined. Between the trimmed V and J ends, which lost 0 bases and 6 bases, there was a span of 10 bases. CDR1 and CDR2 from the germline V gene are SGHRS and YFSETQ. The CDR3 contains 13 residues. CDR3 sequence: CASSLDSAREQYF. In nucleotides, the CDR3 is TGCGCCAGCAGCTTGGATTCGGCCCGCGAGCAGTACTTC.

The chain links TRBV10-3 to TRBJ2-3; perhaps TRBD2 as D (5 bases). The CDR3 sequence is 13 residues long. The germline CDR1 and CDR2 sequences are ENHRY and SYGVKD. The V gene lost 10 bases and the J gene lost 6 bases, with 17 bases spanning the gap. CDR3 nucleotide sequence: TGTGCCACCACGGACGGGATAGGCGATACGCAGTATTTT. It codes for CATTDGIGDTQYF.

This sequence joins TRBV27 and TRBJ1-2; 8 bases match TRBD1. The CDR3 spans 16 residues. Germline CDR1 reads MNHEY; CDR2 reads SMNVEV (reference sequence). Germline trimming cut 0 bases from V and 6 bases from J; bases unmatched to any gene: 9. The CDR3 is CASSLSPLAGGHGYTF. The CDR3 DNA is TGTGCCAGCAGTTTATCCCCCCTGGCAGGGGGCCATGGCTACACCTTC.

The CDR3, as DNA: TGTGCCAGCAGGATACACGGGGGCGGAGAAAAACTGTTTTTT. This encodes CASRIHGGGEKLFF. This chain connects TRBV6-5 to TRBJ1-4, with a weak D call TRBD1 (6 bases). CDR3 length: 14 amino acids. Germline CDR1 and CDR2: MNHEY and SVGAGI. V shed 6 bases and J shed 8 bases, with 16 bases lying between them.

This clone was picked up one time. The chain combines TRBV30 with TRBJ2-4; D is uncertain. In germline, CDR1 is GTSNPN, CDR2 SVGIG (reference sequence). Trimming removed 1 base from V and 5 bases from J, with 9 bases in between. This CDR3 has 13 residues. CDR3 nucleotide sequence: TGTGCCTGGAGTGGGTCGGGTGAAAACATTCAGTACTTC. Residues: CAWSGSGENIQYF.

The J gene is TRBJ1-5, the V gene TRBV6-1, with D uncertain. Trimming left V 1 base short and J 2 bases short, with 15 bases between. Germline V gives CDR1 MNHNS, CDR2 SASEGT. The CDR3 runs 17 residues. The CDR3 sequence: CASSEGRADRGNQPQHF. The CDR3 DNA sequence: TGTGCCAGCAGTGAAGGTAGGGCGGATAGAGGCAATCAGCCCCAGCATTTT.